This is a list of T cell receptor beta chains from one sample in a study of blood T cell repertoires in COVID-19. Profiled with immunoSEQ multiplex PCR; TCRdb holds only in-frame clones, not every one. The profile covers 350,000 to 450,000 clones, with 88% appearing a single time and approximately 1.3% taken by the ten largest. The sequenced sample was PBMCs or T cells enriched from blood (not recorded which). These receptors were obtained from a woman in her late teens or twenties who had been exposed to COVID-19. CDR3s include the opening cysteine and the closing phenylalanine or tryptophan. Each record gives: CDR3 length, clone size, V gene, J gene, D gene, CDR3 protein, CDR3 DNA. A D gene is named only where the DNA matches it firmly. Clone size is not always given. Where it is, it says once, few, many or a class for expanded clones.

len: 12; abundance: -; v_gene: TRBV12-3/TRBV12-4; j_gene: TRBJ1-5; d_gene: -; CDR3aa: CASSQEDWPQHF; CDR3nt: TGTGCCAGCAGTCAGGAGGATTGGCCCCAGCATTTT
len: 13; abundance: -; v_gene: TRBV28; j_gene: TRBJ1-2; d_gene: -; CDR3aa: CASSPSNGGGYTF; CDR3nt: TGTGCCAGCAGCCCTAGTAATGGGGGCGGCTACACCTTC
len: 16; abundance: -; v_gene: TRBV7-9; j_gene: TRBJ1-2; d_gene: TRBD1; CDR3aa: CASSRDRGQKNYGYTF; CDR3nt: TGTGCCAGCAGCCGGGACAGGGGGCAGAAAAACTATGGCTACACCTTC
len: 15; abundance: -; v_gene: TRBV9; j_gene: TRBJ1-4; d_gene: TRBD1; CDR3aa: CASSSRQGTNEKLFF; CDR3nt: TGTGCCAGCAGCTCACGACAGGGCACTAATGAAAAACTGTTTTTT
len: 12; abundance: many; v_gene: TRBV28; j_gene: TRBJ1-2; d_gene: TRBD1; CDR3aa: CASRGGLGGYTF; CDR3nt: TGTGCCAGCAGAGGGGGCCTAGGTGGCTACACCTTC
len: 17; abundance: -; v_gene: TRBV9; j_gene: TRBJ1-1; d_gene: -; CDR3aa: CASSLNPGSQRDTEAFF; CDR3nt: TGTGCCAGCAGCCTCAACCCCGGTTCCCAGAGGGACACTGAAGCTTTCTTT
len: 13; abundance: once; v_gene: TRBV19; j_gene: TRBJ2-5; d_gene: TRBD1; CDR3aa: CASRLQGAETQYF; CDR3nt: TGTGCCAGTAGGTTACAGGGGGCTGAGACCCAGTACTTC
len: 16; abundance: -; v_gene: TRBV19; j_gene: TRBJ1-4; d_gene: -; CDR3aa: CASSALRTDINEKLFF; CDR3nt: TGTGCCAGTAGCGCCCTCCGGACAGATATTAATGAAAAACTGTTTTTT
len: 10; abundance: -; v_gene: TRBV20-1; j_gene: TRBJ2-7; d_gene: -; CDR3aa: CSAPQREQYF; CDR3nt: TGCAGTGCTCCACAGCGGGAGCAGTACTTC
len: 17; abundance: -; v_gene: TRBV18; j_gene: TRBJ1-1; d_gene: TRBD1; CDR3aa: CASSPGVSGTGNTEAFF; CDR3nt: TGTGCCAGCTCACCGGGCGTATCAGGGACAGGAAACACTGAAGCTTTCTTT
len: 12; abundance: -; v_gene: TRBV12-3/TRBV12-4; j_gene: TRBJ2-7; d_gene: -; CDR3aa: CASSGDLYEQYF; CDR3nt: TGTGCCAGCAGCGGGGATCTCTACGAGCAGTACTTC
len: 12; abundance: -; v_gene: TRBV28; j_gene: TRBJ1-2; d_gene: TRBD1; CDR3aa: CATRLWDSPYTF; CDR3nt: TGTGCCACCCGTCTGTGGGACAGTCCCTACACCTTC
len: 14; abundance: -; v_gene: TRBV2; j_gene: TRBJ1-5; d_gene: TRBD1; CDR3aa: CASSPRDRDQPQHF; CDR3nt: TGTGCCAGCAGCCCCAGGGACAGGGATCAGCCCCAGCATTTT
len: 14; abundance: -; v_gene: TRBV5-8; j_gene: TRBJ1-1; d_gene: TRBD1; CDR3aa: CASSERDRDTEAFF; CDR3nt: TGTGCCAGCAGCGAACGGGACAGGGACACTGAAGCTTTCTTT